This TCR beta chain was recorded in a study of blood T cell repertoires in COVID-19. Method: immunoSEQ multiplex PCR; TCRdb's copy keeps in-frame clones and lacks some. The sample carries approximately 400,000 clones, more than 75% recorded once. The clonotype was recovered from a human donor with acute or convalescent COVID-19. The donor label of this sample is uncertain. The sequencing input was peripheral blood.

The CDR3 loop is CASSSGGGRSVADTQYF. The CDR3 coding sequence is TGTGCCAGCAGCTCCGGGGGGGGCAGGAGCGTCGCAGATACGCAGTATTTT. This rearrangement joins TRBV7-2 to TRBJ2-3; TRBD2 matches at 8 bases. J gave up 4 bases and V 4 bases, and 13 bases lay outside the gene matches. The germline V gene has CDR1 SGHTA and CDR2 FQGNSA. The CDR3 totals 17 residues.